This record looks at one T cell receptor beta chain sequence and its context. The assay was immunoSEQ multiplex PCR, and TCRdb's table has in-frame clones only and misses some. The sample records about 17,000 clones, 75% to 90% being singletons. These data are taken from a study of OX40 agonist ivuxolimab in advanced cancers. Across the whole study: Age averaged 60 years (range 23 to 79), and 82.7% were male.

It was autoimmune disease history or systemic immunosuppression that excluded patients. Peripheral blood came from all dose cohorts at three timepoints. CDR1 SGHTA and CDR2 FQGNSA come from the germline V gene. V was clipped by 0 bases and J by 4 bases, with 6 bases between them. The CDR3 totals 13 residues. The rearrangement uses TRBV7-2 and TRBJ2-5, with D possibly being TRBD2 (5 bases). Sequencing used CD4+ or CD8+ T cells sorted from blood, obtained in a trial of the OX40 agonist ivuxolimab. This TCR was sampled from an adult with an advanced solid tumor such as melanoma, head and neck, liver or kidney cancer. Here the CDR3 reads CASSLARGETQYF. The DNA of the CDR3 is TGTGCCAGCAGCTTAGCCCGGGGAGAGACCCAGTACTTC.